The clone carrying this TCR beta chain was counted at least ten times. RNA extraction was followed by reverse transcription into cDNA, which acted as the sequencing template. Assay used: immunoSEQ multiplex PCR; TCRdb lists only in-frame clones, some missing. The repertoire holds 150,000 to 200,000 clones, with around three fifths as singletons. This sample was taken from a study of CD8+ T cells in alopecia areata. The sample's treatment: oral pan-JAK inhibitor, 5-10 mg twice daily. V gave up 0 bases and J gave up 7 bases; unmatched junction bases: 8. Germline CDR1 reads GTSNPN; CDR2 reads SVGIG (reference sequence). The CDR3 spans 15 residues.

The material sequenced was CD4+ T cells sorted from blood, taken between weeks 49 and 50, from a patient treated with tofacitinib. The chain combines TRBV30 with TRBJ1-2; 10 bases fit TRBD1. The clonotype comes from a human donor with alopecia areata. The CDR3 loop is CAWSVPDRGVGGYTF. The CDR3 region has the DNA TGTGCCTGGAGTGTACCGGACAGGGGGGTCGGTGGCTACACCTTC.